This is a list of T cell receptor beta chains from one sample in a study of identical twins. TCRdb re-called the 5' RACE reads with MiXCR, one entry per CDR3 protein. The sample records about 340,000 distinct CDR3 sequences, 9% to 10% being singletons. The material sequenced was naive T cells sorted from blood. These receptors were taken from a woman aged 45-65 years in good health. CDR3s include the opening cysteine and the closing phenylalanine or tryptophan.

CDR3 protein | J gene | V gene
CASAAGIVETQYF | TRBJ2-5 | TRBV14
CASSSSRASAGELFF | TRBJ2-2 | TRBV11-2
CASKQARSSYNEQFF | TRBJ2-1 | TRBV19
CASSQVASEQYF | TRBJ2-7 | TRBV3-1
CSARAVASGNADTQYF | TRBJ2-3 | TRBV20-1
CASAIMGGRALQFF | TRBJ2-1 | TRBV27
CATSRGLAGGSYEQYF | TRBJ2-7 | TRBV15
CASSLDPGFYQETQYF | TRBJ2-5 | TRBV5-1
CASVPGGSDEQFF | TRBJ2-1 | TRBV12-3/TRBV12-4
CASSGQGANTGELFF | TRBJ2-2 | TRBV6-4
CASSLRTGWETQYF | TRBJ2-5 | TRBV5-1
CASSLEVRRALVEPGELFF | TRBJ2-2 | TRBV5-1
CASSLELGHSEETQYF | TRBJ2-5 | TRBV5-1
CASSDVIATGELFF | TRBJ2-2 | TRBV25-1
CASSPGSVGGETQYF | TRBJ2-5 | TRBV18
CAWSKTGRSYGYTF | TRBJ1-2 | TRBV30
CASSLSSIQTQYF | TRBJ2-5 | TRBV5-5
CASAGFEEKLFF | TRBJ1-4 | TRBV7-9
CASSPTVTNTGELFF | TRBJ2-2 | TRBV18
CSAVYRDSSYEQYF | TRBJ2-7 | TRBV20-1
CASSLVGLNTGELFF | TRBJ2-2 | TRBV5-1
CASSLRTSATTGELFF | TRBJ2-2 | TRBV5-1
CSVWLERTDTQYF | TRBJ2-3 | TRBV29-1
CSVEGKPGATGELFF | TRBJ2-2 | TRBV29-1
CSGLAANTGELFF | TRBJ2-2 | TRBV29-1
CASSPPGQGSYNEQFF | TRBJ2-1 | TRBV12-3/TRBV12-4
CASSKGDYEQYF | TRBJ2-7 | TRBV27
CSVEGTRQYNEQFF | TRBJ2-1 | TRBV29-1
CSAPGTFSTDTQYF | TRBJ2-3 | TRBV20-1
CASSPWTGNTDTQYF | TRBJ2-3 | TRBV12-3/TRBV12-4
CATSDPGRDGYGYTF | TRBJ1-2 | TRBV24-1
CAHGGEYSGANVLTF | TRBJ2-6 | TRBV11-2
CASSLASAGGDEQFF | TRBJ2-1 | TRBV5-1
CASSTTGNEKLFF | TRBJ1-4 | TRBV12-3/TRBV12-4
CSARGPQQETQYF | TRBJ2-5 | TRBV20-1
CASSFPRGTQYF | TRBJ2-5 | TRBV27
CATSEPGQKNIQYF | TRBJ2-4 | TRBV24-1
CASSLVTSGYTDTQYF | TRBJ2-3 | TRBV5-1
CASSVGTGGFGANVLTF | TRBJ2-6 | TRBV6-1
CASSPLDRAYLGEQFF | TRBJ2-1 | TRBV18
CSVRPSAQETQYF | TRBJ2-5 | TRBV29-1
CASSSEIGGNQPQHF | TRBJ1-5 | TRBV6-5
CASSYGTSDEKLFF | TRBJ1-4 | TRBV5-1
CASGPTLTDTQYF | TRBJ2-3 | TRBV12-5
CASSLVGGDYGYTF | TRBJ1-2 | TRBV5-1
CASSRPGQLDNEQFF | TRBJ2-1 | TRBV7-8
CASSFQRDRVREQYF | TRBJ2-7 | TRBV5-5
CASSGDSWGETQYF | TRBJ2-5 | TRBV19
CASSLKRAGTQETQYF | TRBJ2-5 | TRBV12-3/TRBV12-4
CASTVAGGPSNEQFF | TRBJ2-1 | TRBV12-3/TRBV12-4
CASSYSVQGVTQYF | TRBJ2-5 | TRBV6-5
CASSLGVGRGSYNEQFF | TRBJ2-1 | TRBV5-1
CASSQDRGQPEQFF | TRBJ2-1 | TRBV4-1
CATSDLGRGAGELFF | TRBJ2-2 | TRBV24-1
CASSASGGRMNTEAFF | TRBJ1-1 | TRBV5-1